This TCR beta chain stems from a study of T cell responses to AZD1222 COVID-19 vaccine. Trimming removed 0 bases from V and 4 bases from J, with 6 bases in between. The CDR3 is made up of 13 amino acids. Germline V gene sequence: CDR1 MDHEN, CDR2 SYDVKM. Measured with immunoSEQ multiplex PCR; TCRdb has only the in-frame clones, and not every one. In the table there are approximately 140,000 clones, roughly 90% of which are singletons. This receptor was taken from an adult in good health. The gene calls are TRBV28 and TRBJ1-1, with D unclear. The sample in question was peripheral blood, obtained on day 0 of AZD1222 vaccination. Here the CDR3 reads CASSLWVSTEAFF. As DNA, the CDR3 is TGTGCCAGCAGTTTATGGGTAAGCACTGAAGCTTTCTTT.